A selection of T cell receptor beta chains follows, all from one sample in a study of CD8+ T cells in alopecia areata. Generated by immunoSEQ multiplex PCR, the TCRdb table keeps only in-frame clones and is missing some. The sample records some 170,000 clones, 59% being singletons. Sequenced material: CD4+ T cells sorted from blood, taken at week 0. The receptors derive from a human donor with alopecia areata. CDR3s include the opening cysteine and the closing phenylalanine or tryptophan. Fields, in order: D gene, V gene, clone size, J gene, CDR3 protein, CDR3 DNA. The D gene is left open where the match is weak. Where a row states a size, it is once, few, many or the class of an expanded clone; other rows omit it.

.	TRBV2	.	TRBJ1-1	CASSGQEPEAFF	TGTGCCAGCAGTGGACAGGAACCTGAAGCTTTCTTT
TRBD1	TRBV27	.	TRBJ2-1	CASSPDRVLNNEQFF	TGTGCCAGCAGCCCGGACAGGGTCCTTAACAATGAGCAGTTCTTC
.	TRBV4-1	.	TRBJ2-2	CASSQGTVGTGELFF	TGCGCCAGCAGCCAGGGGACTGTTGGCACCGGGGAGCTGTTTTTT
.	TRBV30	.	TRBJ2-7	CAWSVWQGRYEQYF	TGTGCCTGGAGTGTTTGGCAGGGGCGCTACGAGCAGTACTTC
.	TRBV4-1	few	TRBJ2-7	CASSPLDNYEQYF	TGCGCCAGCAGCCCCCTGGACAACTACGAGCAGTACTTC
.	TRBV29-1	.	TRBJ2-1	CSVDAAGFPSYNEQFF	TGCAGCGTTGATGCAGCGGGCTTCCCATCCTACAATGAGCAGTTCTTC
.	TRBV7-3	few	TRBJ1-1	CASSPRIDTEAFF	TGTGCCAGCAGCCCAAGAATAGACACTGAAGCTTTCTTT
.	TRBV29-1	.	TRBJ2-7	CSVEDLRGNEQYF	TGCAGCGTTGAAGATCTTCGGGGTAACGAGCAGTACTTC
.	TRBV5-6	few	TRBJ1-1	CASSVLDSYTEAFF	TGTGCCAGCAGCGTCCTGGACAGTTACACTGAAGCTTTCTTT
.	TRBV6-5	few	TRBJ2-3	CASSSGRGLADTQYF	TGTGCCAGCAGCTCAGGGAGGGGGCTCGCAGATACGCAGTATTTT
.	TRBV7-3	few	TRBJ2-2	CASSRASRNTGELFF	TGTGCCAGCAGCCGAGCCTCAAGGAACACCGGGGAGCTGTTTTTT
.	TRBV5-1	.	TRBJ2-5	CASSLVAGVETQYF	TGCGCCAGCAGCTTGGTGGCAGGGGTAGAGACCCAGTACTTC
TRBD1	TRBV10-3	.	TRBJ2-6	CAISGDRVNSGANVLTF	TGTGCCATCAGTGGGGACAGGGTAAATTCTGGGGCCAACGTCCTGACTTTC
.	TRBV18	.	TRBJ1-6	CASSPKEVHSPLHF	TGTGCCAGCTCACCAAAGGAGGTACATTCACCCCTCCACTTT
.	TRBV27	.	TRBJ1-2	CASRGRNYGYTF	TGTGCCAGCCGCGGACGGAACTATGGCTACACCTTC
TRBD1	TRBV6-6	few	TRBJ2-7	CASSSDRVPPYEQYF	TGTGCCAGCAGTTCTGACAGGGTCCCACCCTACGAGCAGTACTTC
.	TRBV2	.	TRBJ2-5	CASSEWGRQETQYF	TGTGCCAGCAGTGAGTGGGGGCGACAAGAGACCCAGTACTTC
.	TRBV15	.	TRBJ1-5	CATSTGPDQPQHF	TGTGCCACCAGCACCGGACCGGACCAGCCCCAGCATTTT
TRBD1	TRBV10-3	.	TRBJ2-5	CAISAGTGQETQYF	TGTGCCATCAGCGCTGGGACAGGCCAAGAGACCCAGTACTTC
TRBD2	TRBV30	.	TRBJ2-1	CAWARRTLAGAYNEQFF	TGTGCCTGGGCCCGGCGAACATTAGCGGGCGCATACAATGAGCAGTTCTTC
.	TRBV29-1	few	TRBJ2-2	CSVGQTNTGELFF	TGCAGCGTAGGACAGACGAACACCGGGGAGCTGTTTTTT
.	TRBV30	.	TRBJ1-2	CAWSVRGIGGQGGYTF	TGTGCCTGGAGTGTACGAGGAATCGGGGGGCAGGGTGGCTACACCTTC
.	TRBV4-2	.	TRBJ1-3	CASSQDVRQRYGNTIYF	TGTGCCAGCAGCCAAGACGTGAGGCAGCGGTATGGAAACACCATATATTTT
TRBD2	TRBV5-1	.	TRBJ2-3	CASSLAGGTDTQYF	TGCGCCAGCAGCCTAGCGGGGGGCACAGATACGCAGTATTTT
TRBD1	TRBV10-3	.	TRBJ1-2	CAISGTGDGYTF	TGTGCCATCAGTGGGACAGGGGATGGCTACACCTTC
.	TRBV5-1	.	TRBJ2-3	CASSPLPDTQYF	TGCGCCAGCAGCCCCTTACCAGATACGCAGTATTTT
TRBD2	TRBV29-1	.	TRBJ2-3	CSVEGTGGNTDTQYF	TGCAGCGTTGAGGGGACGGGGGGGAACACAGATACGCAGTATTTT
.	TRBV7-9	.	TRBJ1-4	CASSPQGYNEKLFF	TGTGCCAGCAGCCCGCAGGGATATAATGAAAAACTGTTTTTT
.	TRBV29-1	few	TRBJ1-2	CSVGPLRPRPLLGYGYTF	TGCAGCGTTGGCCCGCTGCGGCCCCGGCCCCTGCTAGGCTATGGCTACACCTTC
TRBD1	TRBV5-1	.	TRBJ2-1	CASSLEGASINEQFF	TGCGCCAGCAGCTTGGAGGGGGCCAGTATCAATGAGCAGTTCTTC
.	TRBV30	.	TRBJ1-2	CAWSAGNYGYTF	TGTGCCTGGAGTGCAGGGAACTATGGCTACACCTTC
.	TRBV4-1	.	TRBJ2-1	CASSQDPSNNEQFF	TGCGCCAGCAGCCAAGATCCCTCAAACAATGAGCAGTTCTTC
.	TRBV2	.	TRBJ2-4	CASSERGLAKNIQYF	TGTGCCAGCAGTGAGCGGGGACTAGCCAAAAACATTCAGTACTTC
TRBD1	TRBV30	.	TRBJ1-1	CAWSEGAPTEAFF	TGTGCCTGGAGTGAGGGGGCCCCCACTGAAGCTTTCTTT
TRBD1	TRBV7-9	few	TRBJ2-7	CASSRGTGLSREQYF	TGTGCCAGCAGCCGCGGGACAGGGCTATCGAGGGAGCAGTACTTC
.	TRBV19	few	TRBJ1-6	CASRERLLSPLHF	TGTGCCAGTAGGGAGCGGCTTTTATCACCCCTCCACTTT
.	TRBV4-1	few	TRBJ2-6	CASSQVYSGANVLTF	TGCGCCAGCAGCCAAGTGTACTCTGGGGCCAACGTCCTGACTTTC
.	TRBV30	once	TRBJ1-1	CALGQLGF	TGTGCCCTGGGGCAGCTCGGATTT
.	TRBV20-1	few	TRBJ1-1	CSARGYTEAFF	TGCAGTGCTAGAGGGTACACTGAAGCTTTCTTT